Reported below is one TCR beta chain. Produced via immunoSEQ multiplex PCR; TCRdb's table is partial and in-frame only. Of some 700,000 clones listed, approximately 83% are singletons. This sample stems from a study of shared T cell receptors in the human thymus. Trimming left V 1 base short and J 4 bases short, with 7 bases between. Germline V lookup: CDR1 SGHAT, CDR2 FQNNGV. This CDR3 contains 14 residues. A further study also used this sample, focusing on human thymus T cells.

V usage is TRBV11-2 and J usage is TRBJ2-2; the D gene is possibly TRBD2 (5 bases). The TCR sequence derives from a girl under two years old with a congenital heart defect. Sequenced sample: thymocytes. The chain's CDR3 is CASSLALATGELFF. In DNA, the CDR3 is TGTGCCAGCAGCTTAGCGCTAGCCACCGGGGAGCTGTTTTTT.